These 28 T cell receptor beta chains originate from one sample sequenced in a study of graft-versus-host responses after intestinal transplantation. The protocol was immunoSEQ multiplex PCR, while the TCRdb copy is restricted to in-frame clones and leaves out a portion. Seen here are some 70,000 clones, roughly 92% observed once, and the top ten hold 6.7%. The input for sequencing was bone marrow, taken approximately 100 weeks after intestinal transplantation. The source is a human patient who received an intestinal transplant, so some T cells may come from the graft donor.

This chain connects TRBV13 to TRBJ2-5; D ambiguous. Germline V gene sequence: CDR1 PRHDT, CDR2 FYEKMQ (reference sequence). The CDR3 is 11 residues long. V was trimmed by 5 bases and J by 1 base, leaving 2 bases between them. The CDR3 sequence is CASSTQETQYF. The CDR3, as DNA: TGTGCCAGCAGCACCCAAGAGACCCAGTACTTC.

Written as DNA, the CDR3 is TGTGCCACCAGCAGAGGGGGGGGACGTACTAATCAGCCCCAGCATTTT. This translates into CATSRGGGRTNQPQHF. The chain uses TRBV15 and TRBJ1-5, with D maybe TRBD1 (5 bases). V lost 1 base to trimming and J lost 4 bases, with 14 bases between them. The CDR3 loop spans 16 amino acids. From germline, CDR1 is LNHNV and CDR2 YYDKDF (reference sequence).

CDR3 coding DNA: TGTGCCAGCTCACCACAGGGCTCCTACGAGCAGTACTTC. Translating it yields CASSPQGSYEQYF. V is TRBV18 and J is TRBJ2-7, with D unresolved. The CDR3 consists of 13 residues. V lost 1 base and J lost 0, with 4 bases in between. Germline CDR1 reads KGHSH; CDR2 reads LQKENI.

This clone was recorded once. This chain joins TRBV6-1 and TRBJ1-4; D may be TRBD1 (6 bases). V was clipped by 5 bases and J by 0 bases, with 7 bases between them. This CDR3 region has 14 residues. Germline assignment: CDR1 MNHNS and CDR2 SASEGT. The CDR3 reads CASSRTATNEKLFF. CDR3 coding DNA: TGTGCCAGCAGTAGGACAGCAACTAATGAAAAACTGTTTTTT.

This clone has a single count. The V call is TRBV28, the J call TRBJ1-1; no reliable D call. CDR1 is MDHEN, CDR2 SYDVKM, per germline. The CDR3 contains 14 residues. V lost 5 bases and J lost 7, with 17 bases in between. DNA for the CDR3: TGTGCCAGCAGTCCGCGCCCGACATGGAATGAAGCTTTCTTT. Translated, it gives CASSPRPTWNEAFF.

The genes are TRBV7-6 and TRBJ2-7, with 7 bases matching TRBD2. Germline V gene data show CDR1 as SGHVS and CDR2 as FNYEAQ. The CDR3 sequence is 14 residues long. J gave up 6 bases and V 3 bases, and 8 bases lay outside the gene matches. The CDR3 region has the DNA TGTGCCAGCAGCTTGGGAGGGTTAATCACCGAGCAGTACTTC. It translates to CASSLGGLITEQYF.

V gene TRBV6-5 combines with J gene TRBJ2-1, with a possible D match to TRBD2 (7 bases). The CDR3 length is 16 residues. Trimming pared 0 bases from V and 2 bases from J, leaving 11 bases between. Germline assignment: CDR1 MNHEY and CDR2 SVGAGI. In nucleotides, the CDR3 is TGTGCCAGCAGTTACTCAGGGGGAGGGGCCTACAATGAGCAGTTCTTC. This codes for CASSYSGGGAYNEQFF.

The chain recombines TRBV18 with TRBJ2-3; no firm D call. This CDR3 is 16 amino acids long. V dropped 0 bases and J dropped 2 bases, with 12 bases sitting between them. Germline lookup yields CDR1 KGHSH and CDR2 LQKENI. This CDR3 is CASSPPPASHTDTQYF. The CDR3 nucleotides read TGTGCCAGCTCACCACCTCCTGCTTCCCACACAGATACGCAGTATTTT.

The rearrangement joins TRBV2 to TRBJ2-7; 10 bases map to TRBD2. V shed 5 bases, J shed 3 bases, and the junction held 7 bases outside the gene matches. The CDR3 runs to 15 residues. Germline CDR1 and CDR2: SNHLY and FYNNEI. The CDR3 DNA reads as TGTGCCAGCAGTCGGGATAGCGGGGGGATCTACGAGCAGTACTTC. This codes for CASSRDSGGIYEQYF.

V is TRBV5-1 and J is TRBJ2-6; D is undetermined. The CDR3 extends over 16 amino acids. Looked up from germline, CDR1 is SGHRS and CDR2 is YFSETQ. The V end lost 0 bases, the J end lost 0 bases, and 7 bases lay between the germline ends. The CDR3 reads CASSLVRLSGANVLTF. The CDR3 DNA follows: TGCGCCAGCAGCTTGGTGCGGCTCTCTGGGGCCAACGTCCTGACTTTC.

The V call is TRBV6-6, the J call TRBJ1-3; no clear D. Germline V gene data show CDR1 as MNHNY and CDR2 as SVGAGI (reference sequence). The CDR3 runs 14 residues. Trimming cost V 6 bases and J 4 bases, with 13 bases left between them. The CDR3 coding sequence is TGTGCCAGCAGCCCAGTCGTCTTGGGAAACACCATATATTTT. Its protein product is CASSPVVLGNTIYF.

The chain combines TRBV23-1 with TRBJ1-4; perhaps TRBD1 as D (5 bases). TRBV23-1 has ORF status, its function being uncertain. V shed 6 bases and J shed 7 bases, with 12 bases lying between them. This CDR3 region has 13 residues. CDR3 sequence reads: CASRRDCVEKLFF. The CDR3 nucleotides read TGCGCCAGCAGGCGGGACTGCGTTGAAAAACTGTTTTTT.

The chain uses TRBV27 and TRBJ2-5; 7 bases line up with TRBD2. This CDR3 is 16 amino acids long. The V segment lost 2 bases and the J segment 0 bases; nucleotides outside the gene matches: 6. From germline, CDR1 is MNHEY and CDR2 SMNVEV (reference sequence). CDR3 loop: CASSLSSGAHQETQYF. Written as DNA, the CDR3 is TGTGCCAGCAGTTTAAGCAGCGGGGCCCACCAAGAGACCCAGTACTTC.

The gene calls are TRBV27 and TRBJ2-7; TRBD1 matches 8 bases. CDR1 is MNHEY, CDR2 SMNVEV, per germline (reference sequence). V lost 7 bases to trimming and J lost 0 bases; unmatched junction nucleotides: 8. The CDR3 covers 15 residues. CDR3 sequence reads: CASKPGQVGSYEQYF. The CDR3 DNA sequence: TGTGCCAGCAAACCGGGACAGGTGGGCTCCTACGAGCAGTACTTC.

This clone was found once. The chain combines TRBV11-2 with TRBJ2-1, with TRBD2 matching over 8 bases. J was trimmed by 6 bases and V by 8 bases; bases with no gene match: 21. The CDR3 runs 18 residues. CDR1 is SGHAT and CDR2 is FQNNGV in the germline V gene. CDR3 nucleotide sequence: TGTGCCAGCGGGGGAGCGGCTAGCGGGCGAAAGCGGCGCAATGAGCAGTTCTTC. Protein sequence: CASGGAASGRKRRNEQFF.

The chain couples TRBV27 to TRBJ2-1; D not certain. This CDR3 has 15 amino acids. Trimming shortened V by 6 bases and J by 0 bases, and 12 bases separated the two germline ends. Per germline, CDR1 MNHEY and CDR2 SMNVEV (reference sequence). CDR3 coding DNA: TGTGCCAGCAGCCCTTCCCCTAGCTCCTACAATGAGCAGTTCTTC. This translates into CASSPSPSSYNEQFF.

This rearrangement joins TRBV6-5 to TRBJ1-2; a weak D match, TRBD1 (6 bases). V gave up 0 bases and J gave up 6 bases, with 11 bases separating them. Germline-derived CDR1 and CDR2 are MNHEY and SVGAGI. The CDR3 is 14 amino acids. CDR3 residues: CASSYSGQPNGYTF. CDR3 bases: TGTGCCAGCAGTTACTCAGGACAGCCTAATGGCTACACCTTC.

A few counts support this clone. V usage is TRBV6-1 and J usage is TRBJ2-2; 8 bases are a match to TRBD2. CDR1 is MNHNS and CDR2 is SASEGT in the germline V gene. Losses at the gene ends were 3 bases for V and 4 bases for J; bases not matched to a gene: 1. The CDR3 has 14 amino acids. The CDR3, as DNA: TGTGCCAGCAGTGACGGGAGGGCCACCGGGGAGCTGTTTTTT. It codes for CASSDGRATGELFF.

This chain joins TRBV5-1 and TRBJ2-5, with TRBD2 identical over 8 bases. The CDR3 is 15 residues long. V lost 4 bases and J lost 5; bases outside the gene matches: 10. Germline CDR1 reads SGHRS; CDR2 reads YFSETQ. Here the CDR3 DNA reads TGCGCCAGCAGCGCATCCGGGACTAGTGAGGAGACCCAGTACTTC. Its translation: CASSASGTSEETQYF.

The rearrangement uses TRBV30 and TRBJ2-7, with D maybe TRBD2 (5 bases). CDR1 GTSNPN and CDR2 SVGIG come from the germline V gene (reference sequence). The V gene lost 4 bases and the J gene lost 0 bases, with 10 bases spanning the gap. The CDR3 extends over 13 amino acids. The CDR3 is CAWKGDFSYEQYF. The DNA of the CDR3 is TGTGCCTGGAAGGGAGACTTCTCCTACGAGCAGTACTTC.

This chain joins TRBV18 and TRBJ2-7; 9 bases map to TRBD1. The CDR3 totals 14 residues. The germline gives CDR1 KGHSH, CDR2 LQKENI. Trimming took 6 bases from V and 5 from J; bases not matched to a gene: 8. CDR3 amino acids: CASSRRTGADEQYF. CDR3 sequence (DNA): TGTGCCAGCTCCCGCCGGACAGGGGCCGACGAGCAGTACTTC.

The chain recombines TRBV27 with TRBJ2-5, with D unresolved. CDR1 is MNHEY and CDR2 is SMNVEV in the germline V gene (reference sequence). There are 14 residues in the CDR3. Trimming pared 1 base from V and 3 bases from J, leaving 9 bases between. CDR3 amino acids: CASSLLKNKETQYF. The CDR3 DNA reads as TGTGCCAGCAGTTTATTAAAGAATAAAGAGACCCAGTACTTC.

This chain links TRBV25-1 with TRBJ1-1; D gene unclear. CDR1 is MGHDK and CDR2 is SYGVNS in the germline V gene. The CDR3 is 12 amino acids. Trimming left V 3 bases short and J 10 bases short, with 12 bases between. The CDR3 protein is CASSEAGYGAFF. In nucleotides, the CDR3 is TGTGCCAGCAGTGAGGCGGGGTATGGAGCTTTCTTT.

The chain joins TRBV23-1 to TRBJ2-7; D unclear. TRBV23-1 falls under the ORF class, with uncertain function. The V end was cut by 0 bases, the J end by 7 bases, with 7 bases between. The CDR3 sequence is 12 residues long. CDR3 sequence (DNA): TGCGCCAGCAGTCAATCGTGGAGTGAGCAGTACTTC. This gives the protein CASSQSWSEQYF.

The chain recombines TRBV6-5 with TRBJ1-2; no clear D. The CDR3 covers 13 residues. V was shortened by 6 bases and J by 5 bases, with 13 bases between the two germline ends. Germline CDR1 reads MNHEY; CDR2 reads SVGAGI. CDR3 in DNA: TGTGCCAGCAGGGGCCGGCCTCGGTATGGCTACACCTTC. Translating gives CASRGRPRYGYTF.

The chain links TRBV11-1 to TRBJ2-1, with D possibly TRBD2 on 5 matching bases. The V gene's germline CDR1 is SGHAT and CDR2 FQDESV (reference sequence). There are 15 residues in the CDR3. Trimming left V 1 base short and J 2 bases short, with 9 bases between. The CDR3 nucleotides are TGTGCCAGCAGCTTAGGGGCGGGTCCCTACAATGAGCAGTTCTTC. It yields the protein CASSLGAGPYNEQFF. Supplemented by reference TRBV11-1 and TRBJ2-1, the full variable domain reads EAEVAQSPRYKITEKSQAVAFWCDPISGHATLYWYRQILGQGPELLVQFQDESVVDDSQLPKDRFSAERLKGVDSTLKIQPAELGDSAMYLCASSLGAGPYNEQFFGPGTRLTVL.

The chain couples TRBV7-7 to TRBJ2-5; D is possibly TRBD1 (6 bases). The CDR3 has 18 residues. V shed 1 base and J shed 2 bases, with 20 bases lying between them. Germline V gives CDR1 SSHAT, CDR2 FNYEAQ (reference sequence). CDR3 sequence: CASSLVSRGWQEQETQYF. CDR3 in DNA: TGTGCCAGCAGCTTAGTTTCAAGGGGGTGGCAGGAACAAGAGACCCAGTACTTC.

The V and J genes are TRBV6-6 and TRBJ1-4; D perhaps matches TRBD1 (6 bases). V was clipped by 5 bases and J by 6 bases, with 13 bases between them. Germline CDR1 is MNHNY and CDR2 is SVGAGI (reference sequence). The CDR3 has 14 amino acids. CDR3 sequence (DNA): TGTGCCAGCAGTCGAACAGGGTGGGATGAAAAACTGTTTTTT. It translates to CASSRTGWDEKLFF.